This note documents a single TCR beta chain sequence. Assay used: immunoSEQ multiplex PCR; TCRdb lists only in-frame clones, some missing. The sample comprises about 510,000 clones, around 79% of which are singletons, and over 10% rests with the top ten. These data belong to a study of shared clonotypes between healthy human individuals. Samples left unsorted employed about 90 million PBMCs for genomic DNA. Germline V lookup: CDR1 SGHNT, CDR2 YYREEE (reference sequence). The junction had 8 bases not matched to a gene; V was cut back by 5 bases and J by 0 bases. The CDR3 consists of 17 residues. The receptor's source is a woman in her forties in good health. Some clones in this sample may be carry-over from other donors' samples. Specimen: PBMCs. The chain carries TRBV5-4 and TRBJ2-6; TRBD1 matches at 7 bases. This chain's CDR3 is CASRGGGFGSGANVLTF. The CDR3 DNA follows: TGTGCCAGCAGAGGGGGCGGGTTCGGCTCTGGGGCCAACGTCCTGACTTTC. Full variable domain (missing parts from reference TRBV5-4 and TRBJ2-6): ETGVTQSPTHLIKTRGQQVTLRCSSQSGHNTVSWYQQALGQGPQFIFQYYREEENGRGNFPPRFSGLQFPNYSSELNVNALELDDSALYLCASRGGGFGSGANVLTFGAGSRLTVL.